This paragraph covers one TCR beta chain sequence. Its antigen is unknown. CDR1 is SGHVS and CDR2 is FQNEAQ in the germline V gene. The CDR3 extends over 15 amino acids. Trimming removed 4 bases from V and 5 bases from J; junction bases left unmatched: 8. The PCR used 60 Vbeta and 13 Jbeta primers. TCRdb's copy holds only in-frame clones and misses some; the assay was immunoSEQ multiplex PCR. The profile shows over 85,000 clones, around 8% of them singletons. The data derive from a study of cytomegalovirus exposure and HLA in healthy donors. General study points: Later on, a genetic analysis was performed. It linked a missense variant in DCLRE1C with V- and J-gene trimming of TCR beta. According to a later analysis, most TCR beta chains associated with CMV appeared HLA-restricted. Within an earlier analysis, most TCR beta V segments proved productive either about 87% or about 30% of the time. The classifier reportedly diagnosed cytomegalovirus status with high specificity and sensitivity.

Sequenced input: PBMCs. This TCR derives from a man aged 50 to 60 in good health and CMV-seronegative. The chain is built from TRBV7-8 and TRBJ2-1; 7 bases align to TRBD1. CDR3 coding DNA: TGTGCCAGCAGCTCCCCAACAGGGGTCGACAATGAGCAGTTCTTC. Protein sequence: CASSSPTGVDNEQFF.